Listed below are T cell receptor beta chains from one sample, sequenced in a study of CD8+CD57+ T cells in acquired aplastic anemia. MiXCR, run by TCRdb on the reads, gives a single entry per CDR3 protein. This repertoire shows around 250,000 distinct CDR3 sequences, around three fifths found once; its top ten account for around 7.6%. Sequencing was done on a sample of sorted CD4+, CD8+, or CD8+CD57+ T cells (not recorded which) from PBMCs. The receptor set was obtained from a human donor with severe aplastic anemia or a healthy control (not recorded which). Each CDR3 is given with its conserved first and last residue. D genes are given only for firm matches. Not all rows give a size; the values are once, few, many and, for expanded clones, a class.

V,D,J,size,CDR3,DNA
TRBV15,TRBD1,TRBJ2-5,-,CATSTSTGEETQYF,TGTGCCACCAGCACATCGACAGGGGAGGAGACCCAGTACTTC
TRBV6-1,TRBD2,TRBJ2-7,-,CASTPRSGRYEQYF,TGTGCCAGCACCCCCCGGAGCGGGAGGTACGAGCAGTACTTC
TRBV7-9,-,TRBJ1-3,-,CASSSRRDGRFTNTIYF,TGTGCCAGCAGCTCCCGGCGGGACGGACGATTTACCAACACCATATATTTT
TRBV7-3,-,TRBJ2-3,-,CASSSGPPHFTDTQYF,TGTGCCAGCAGCTCCGGACCACCCCATTTCACAGATACGCAGTATTTT
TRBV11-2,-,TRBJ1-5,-,CASSFITGGSSNQPQHF,TGTGCCAGCAGCTTCATTACGGGCGGCAGTAGCAATCAGCCCCAGCATTTT
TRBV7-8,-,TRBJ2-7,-,CASSAGAGEQYF,TGTGCCAGCAGCGCGGGGGCGGGTGAGCAGTACTTC
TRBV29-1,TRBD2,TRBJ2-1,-,CSVWTSGGYEQFF,TGCAGCGTGTGGACTAGCGGGGGGTACGAGCAGTTCTTC
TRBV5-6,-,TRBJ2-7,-,CASSLNGPYEQYF,TGTGCCAGCAGCCTGAACGGTCCCTACGAGCAGTACTTC
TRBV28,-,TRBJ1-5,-,CASSFGRDQPQHF,TGTGCCAGCAGTTTTGGTCGGGATCAGCCCCAGCATTTT
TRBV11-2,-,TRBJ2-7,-,CASSSGLPYEQYF,TGTGCCAGCAGCTCGGGACTCCCCTACGAGCAGTACTTC
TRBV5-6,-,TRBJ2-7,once,CASSLVTPGYEQYF,TGTGCCAGCAGCTTGGTCACACCTGGCTACGAGCAGTACTTC
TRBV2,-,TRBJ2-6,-,CASSEARGRESGANVLTF,TGTGCCAGCAGTGAAGCCCGGGGCCGCGAATCTGGGGCCAACGTCCTGACTTTC
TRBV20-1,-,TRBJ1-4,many,CSAEGGGSEKLFF,TGCAGTGCCGAAGGAGGGGGTTCTGAAAAACTGTTTTTT
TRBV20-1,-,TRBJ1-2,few,CSAETSGYGYTF,TGCAGTGCGGAGACATCGGGGTATGGCTACACCTTC
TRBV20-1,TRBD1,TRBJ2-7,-,CSARDRGGQGFGNEQYF,TGCAGTGCTAGAGATAGAGGGGGACAGGGGTTCGGGAACGAGCAGTACTTC
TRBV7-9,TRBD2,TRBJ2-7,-,CASSLGLAGATEQYF,TGTGCCAGCAGCTTAGGACTAGCGGGGGCTACCGAGCAGTACTTC
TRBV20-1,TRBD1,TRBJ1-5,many,CSVSQGAGQPQHF,TGCAGTGTCTCCCAGGGGGCGGGACAGCCCCAGCATTTT
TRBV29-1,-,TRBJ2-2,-,CSGGIYGGELFF,TGCAGCGGCGGGATCTACGGGGGGGAGCTGTTTTTT
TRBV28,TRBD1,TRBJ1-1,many,CASGTGHVRAFF,TGTGCCAGCGGGACAGGGCATGTACGAGCTTTCTTT
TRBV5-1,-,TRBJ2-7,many,CASSLVDEQYF,TGCGCCAGCAGCTTGGTCGACGAGCAGTACTTC
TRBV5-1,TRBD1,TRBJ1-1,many,CASSRGQTNTEAFF,TGCGCCAGCAGCCGGGGACAGACGAACACTGAAGCTTTCTTT
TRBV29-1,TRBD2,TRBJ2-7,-,CSVEDWLSGSGSYEQYF,TGCAGCGTTGAGGACTGGCTTAGCGGGAGTGGTTCCTACGAGCAGTACTTC
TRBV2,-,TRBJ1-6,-,CASSESPSALPLHF,TGTGCCAGCAGTGAGTCTCCCAGTGCGCTTCCCCTCCACTTT
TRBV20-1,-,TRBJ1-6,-,CSARTPGYGSPLHF,TGCAGTGCTCGAACGCCAGGCTACGGTTCACCCCTCCACTTT
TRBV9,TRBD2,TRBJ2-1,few,CASSVAPAGGQDEQFF,TGTGCCAGCAGCGTAGCCCCAGCGGGGGGGCAGGATGAGCAGTTCTTC
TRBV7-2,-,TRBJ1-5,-,CASSSPWVQETQHF,TGTGCCAGCAGCTCCCCGTGGGTCCAAGAGACCCAGCATTTT
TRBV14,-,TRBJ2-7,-,CASSHTACEQYF,TGTGCCAGCAGCCACACAGCATGCGAGCAGTACTTC
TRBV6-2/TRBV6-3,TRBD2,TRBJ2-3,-,CASSFSGGSTDTQYF,TGTGCCAGCAGTTTCAGCGGGGGTAGCACAGATACGCAGTATTTT
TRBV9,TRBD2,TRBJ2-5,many,CASSARTSGGVETQYF,TGTGCCAGCAGCGCCCGGACTAGCGGGGGGGTGGAGACCCAGTACTTC
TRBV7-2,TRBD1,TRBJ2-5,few,CASSLRTGDTGEGETQYF,TGTGCCAGCAGCTTACGGACAGGGGACACCGGGGAAGGAGAGACCCAGTACTTC
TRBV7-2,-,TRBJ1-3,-,CASSLGMGGNSGNTIYF,TGTGCCAGCAGCTTGGGGATGGGGGGAAACTCTGGAAACACCATATATTTT
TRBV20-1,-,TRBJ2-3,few,CSASRTSQFTDTQYF,TGCAGTGCCAGTAGGACTTCCCAATTCACAGATACGCAGTATTTT
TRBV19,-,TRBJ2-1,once,CASSFGTPSYNEQFF,TGTGCCAGTAGCTTCGGGACTCCCTCCTACAATGAGCAGTTCTTC
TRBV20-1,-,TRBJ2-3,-,CSARPGLDTQYF,TGCAGTGCTCGGCCGGGCTTAGATACGCAGTATTTT
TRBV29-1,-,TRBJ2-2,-,CSVQATGELFF,TGCAGCGTCCAGGCCACCGGGGAGCTGTTTTTT
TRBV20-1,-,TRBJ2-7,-,CSARSGGLYSYEQYF,TGCAGTGCTAGGTCTGGCGGCCTTTACTCCTACGAGCAGTACTTC
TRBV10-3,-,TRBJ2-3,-,CAISVRGRTDTQYF,TGTGCCATCAGTGTTCGGGGTCGAACAGATACGCAGTATTTT